Listed here are 24 T cell receptor beta chains from one sample, sequenced in a study of CD8+ T cells in alopecia areata. cDNA reverse transcribed from extracted RNA served as the sequencing template. Measured with immunoSEQ multiplex PCR; TCRdb has only the in-frame clones, and not every one. The sample yields about 220,000 clones, 50% to 70% seen once. Described treatment: oral pan-JAK inhibitor, 5-10 mg twice daily. The source was CD4+ T cells sorted from blood, collected at week 4, from a patient treated with tofacitinib. All receptors come from a human donor with alopecia areata.

The chain recombines TRBV29-1 with TRBJ2-1; D might be TRBD2 (5 bases). This CDR3 comprises 13 residues. Trimming removed 3 bases at V and 9 bases at J, with 15 bases between. Per the germline V gene, CDR1 is SQVTM and CDR2 is ANQGSEA. The CDR3 sequence: CSVEDWIVGEQFF. In DNA form, the CDR3 reads TGCAGCGTTGAGGACTGGATCGTAGGTGAGCAGTTCTTC.

The V call is TRBV30, the J call TRBJ1-5, with D unclear. V gave up 0 bases and J gave up 1 base, with 16 bases separating them. The germline CDR1 and CDR2 sequences are GTSNPN and SVGIG (reference sequence). The CDR3 covers 17 residues. The CDR3 region is CAWSVVAGGISNQPQHF. In DNA, the CDR3 is TGTGCCTGGAGTGTAGTGGCAGGTGGGATCAGCAATCAGCCCCAGCATTTT. Based on the CDR3 plus reference TRBV30 and TRBJ1-5, the full variable domain is SQTIHQWPATLVQPVGSPLSLECTVEGTSNPNLYWYRQAAGRGLQLLFYSVGIGQISSEVPQNLSASRPQDRQFILSSKKLLLSDSGFYLCAWSVVAGGISNQPQHFGDGTRLSIL.

Only one count was recorded for this clone. Compared with germline, one end of the junction differs, possibly owing to a read error. The DNA of the CDR3 is TGTGCCATCAGTGAGCCGACACTAAACGGGCAGTATTTT. It is translated as CAISEPTLNGQYF. V usage is TRBV6-5 and J usage is TRBJ2-3; D ambiguous. Germline V CDR1 and CDR2: MNHEY, SVGAGI. This CDR3 is 13 amino acids long.

J is TRBJ2-7 and V is TRBV20-1; no clear D. V was trimmed by 7 bases and J by 7 bases, leaving 8 bases between them. Germline CDR1 and CDR2: DFQATT and SNEGSKA (reference sequence). The CDR3 length is 9 residues. CDR3 bases: TGCAGTGTAGCCGGAGAGCAGTACTTC. Residues: CSVAGEQYF.

The chain has TRBV28 and TRBJ2-1; D is ambiguous. CDR3 length: 11 residues. From germline, CDR1 is MDHEN and CDR2 SYDVKM. V lost 10 bases, J lost 4 bases, and 8 bases lay in between. Written as DNA, the CDR3 is TGTGCCACCGCGCAATACAATGAGCAGTTCTTC. This encodes CATAQYNEQFF.

J is TRBJ2-3 and V is TRBV29-1; D uncertain. Germline V CDR1 and CDR2: SQVTM, ANQGSEA. The CDR3 is made up of 11 amino acids. Between the trimmed V and J ends, which lost 4 bases and 6 bases, there was a span of 8 bases. CDR3 sequence reads: CSVASLDTQYF. The CDR3 nucleotides read TGCAGCGTTGCCTCCTTGGATACGCAGTATTTT.

The genes are TRBV4-2 and TRBJ1-6; D gene unclear. V was shortened by 0 bases and J by 12 bases, with 12 bases between the two germline ends. CDR1 and CDR2 (germline): LGHNA, YNFKEQ. This CDR3 spans 14 amino acids. The CDR3 DNA is TGTGCCAGCAGCCAAGATCTTGGGCAGGAACCCCTCCACTTT. This translates into CASSQDLGQEPLHF.

This clone was seen more than once but under ten times. The chain links TRBV5-8 to TRBJ2-2; 9 positions agree with TRBD1. Germline V gene data show CDR1 as SGHTS and CDR2 as YDEGEE. The CDR3 has 14 amino acids. J gave up 7 bases and V 4 bases, and 5 bases lay outside the gene matches. CDR3 bases: TGTGCCAGCAGCCGGACAGGGGAACGCGGGGAGCTGTTTTTT. The encoded protein is CASSRTGERGELFF.

This rearrangement joins TRBV30 to TRBJ1-6; 7 bases match TRBD1. The CDR3 totals 14 residues. The V segment lost 0 bases and the J segment 7 bases; nucleotides outside the gene matches: 3. The germline V gene encodes CDR1 GTSNPN and CDR2 SVGIG (reference sequence). The chain's CDR3 is CAWSVDRVNSPLHF. CDR3 sequence (DNA): TGTGCCTGGAGTGTTGACAGGGTAAATTCACCCCTCCACTTT.

The chain recombines TRBV30 with TRBJ1-6, with TRBD1 matching 8 bases. J gave up 10 bases and V 2 bases, and 7 bases lay outside the gene matches. The length of the CDR3 is 14 residues. The V gene's germline CDR1 is GTSNPN and CDR2 SVGIG (reference sequence). The CDR3 DNA follows: TGTGCCTGGAGTCCGGACAGGGTTCAATCACCCCTCCACTTT. It encodes CAWSPDRVQSPLHF. The full variable domain, completed using reference TRBV30 and TRBJ1-6, is SQTIHQWPATLVQPVGSPLSLECTVEGTSNPNLYWYRQAAGRGLQLLFYSVGIGQISSEVPQNLSASRPQDRQFILSSKKLLLSDSGFYLCAWSPDRVQSPLHFGNGTRLTVT.

The sample holds a few counts of this clone. Other nucleotide sequences from this sample produce the same CDR3. The chain links TRBV29-1 to TRBJ2-3, with a possible D match to TRBD1 (5 bases). Looked up from germline, CDR1 is SQVTM and CDR2 is ANQGSEA. The CDR3 contains 11 residues. With 7 bases removed from V and 2 bases from J, the gap between germline ends came to 7 bases. CDR3 loop: CSGQYTDTQYF. The CDR3 DNA reads as TGCAGCGGACAGTACACAGATACGCAGTATTTT.

This sequence joins TRBV29-1 and TRBJ1-2; no clear D gene. Germline CDR1 and CDR2: SQVTM and ANQGSEA. V shed 1 base and J shed 4 bases, with 7 bases lying between them. CDR3 size: 12 residues. The CDR3, as DNA: TGCAGCGTTGAAGGGGCCGTCTATGGCTACACCTTC. Protein: CSVEGAVYGYTF.

The CDR3 nucleotides are TGTGCCAGCACCCAGGCCGGGGTCGGGTACAATGAGCAGTTCTTC. Its protein is CASTQAGVGYNEQFF. The rearrangement links TRBV2 to TRBJ2-1; the D gene is possibly TRBD2 (5 bases). The CDR3 spans 15 residues. Germline V gene lookup returns CDR1 SNHLY and CDR2 FYNNEI. The V gene lost 7 bases and the J gene lost 4 bases, with 17 bases spanning the gap.

The genes are TRBV27 and TRBJ1-4; D is unclear. Germline CDR1 and CDR2: MNHEY and SMNVEV (reference sequence). V was shortened by 5 bases and J by 0 bases, with 10 bases between the two germline ends. This CDR3 has 15 residues. The CDR3 reads CASSRKAATNEKLFF. The CDR3 nucleotides read TGTGCCAGCAGTCGGAAAGCCGCAACTAATGAAAAACTGTTTTTT.

The V call is TRBV4-1, the J call TRBJ1-2, with TRBD1 matching 8 bases. Trimming cost V 4 bases and J 3 bases; bases outside gene matches: 1. The germline V gene encodes CDR1 MGHRA and CDR2 YSYEKL. The CDR3 is 13 residues long. CDR3 DNA: TGCGCCAGCAGCCTACAGGGGGACTATGGCTACACCTTC. This encodes CASSLQGDYGYTF.

This clone has more than one count but fewer than ten. V gene TRBV7-2 combines with J gene TRBJ2-7; D is possibly TRBD1 (6 bases). The CDR3 sequence is 14 residues long. V gave up 0 bases and J gave up 4 bases, with 10 bases separating them. Germline V gives CDR1 SGHTA, CDR2 FQGNSA. CDR3 DNA: TGTGCCAGCAGCTTAGCCCCCAGGGGATACGAGCAGTACTTC. Protein: CASSLAPRGYEQYF.

Only one count was recorded for this clone. V usage is TRBV5-1 and J usage is TRBJ1-2; 7 bases match TRBD1. This CDR3 comprises 15 residues. Germline CDR1 and CDR2: SGHRS and YFSETQ. V was clipped by 4 bases and J by 1 base; unmatched bases: 7. Here the CDR3 reads CASSDLQGINYGYTF. The CDR3 DNA reads as TGCGCCAGCAGCGACCTACAGGGGATTAACTATGGCTACACCTTC.

The chain uses TRBV9 and TRBJ2-7, with 9 bases fitting TRBD2. Germline loops: CDR1 SGDLS, CDR2 YYNGEE. CDR3 length: 17 residues. V lost 3 bases, J lost 6 bases, and 16 bases stayed unmatched. CDR3 in DNA: TGTGCCAGCAGCGAAGAAGCGGGGGGCGCAAGTTCGGGCGAGCAGTACTTC. Protein product: CASSEEAGGASSGEQYF.

The rearrangement links TRBV11-2 to TRBJ1-2; TRBD1 is a possible D gene (6 bases). Germline V gene data show CDR1 as SGHAT and CDR2 as FQNNGV. Trimming shortened V by 0 bases and J by 3 bases, and 11 bases separated the two germline ends. The CDR3 totals 15 residues. CDR3 region: CASSLDRDTDYGYTF. The CDR3 DNA follows: TGTGCCAGCAGCTTAGATAGGGACACGGACTATGGCTACACCTTC.

This clone was counted a few times. At one end the junction does not follow the germline gene, possibly because of a read error. This chain uses TRBV29-1 with TRBJ1-1, with TRBD1 matching over 7 bases. The CDR3 runs 13 residues. Looked up from germline, CDR1 is SQVTM and CDR2 is ANQGSEA. CDR3 in DNA: TGTACCGGGACAGCACTAATGAACACTGAAGCTTTCTTT. This encodes CTGTALMNTEAFF.

J is TRBJ1-3 and V is TRBV2; a possible D gene is TRBD1 (6 bases). There are 13 residues in the CDR3. In germline, CDR1 is SNHLY, CDR2 FYNNEI. Trimming shortened V by 3 bases and J by 4 bases, and 7 bases separated the two germline ends. CDR3 bases: TGTGCCAGCAGTGAGGACAGAGGAAACACCATATATTTT. It specifies CASSEDRGNTIYF.

The CDR3 coding sequence is TGTGCCAGCAGTCCGGGGGACAGGGTGCGGAGTACTGAAGCTTTCTTT. It yields the protein CASSPGDRVRSTEAFF. V and J are TRBV27 and TRBJ1-1, with 9 bases that match TRBD1. CDR3 length: 16 amino acids. Germline V gives CDR1 MNHEY, CDR2 SMNVEV (reference sequence). V shed 5 bases and J 5 bases; nucleotides not matched to a gene: 12.

V and J are TRBV7-2 and TRBJ1-1; 11 nucleotides agree with TRBD1. The CDR3 sequence is 16 residues long. J lost 6 bases, V lost 3 bases, and 9 bases had no gene match. Germline CDR1 reads SGHTA; CDR2 reads FQGNSA. The CDR3 DNA reads TGTGCCAGCAGCTTGGGACAGGGGGTTCAAGCCTCTGAAGCTTTCTTT. This sequence encodes CASSLGQGVQASEAFF.

The chain joins TRBV4-3 to TRBJ2-2, with 12 positions matching TRBD2. The length of the CDR3 is 16 residues. The J segment lost 6 bases and the V segment lost 4 bases, leaving 6 bases of the junction unmatched. Germline V gives CDR1 LGHNA, CDR2 YSLEER. As DNA, the CDR3 is TGCGCCAGCAGCCTAGGACTAGCGGGGATATCCGGGGAGCTGTTTTTT. Protein product: CASSLGLAGISGELFF.